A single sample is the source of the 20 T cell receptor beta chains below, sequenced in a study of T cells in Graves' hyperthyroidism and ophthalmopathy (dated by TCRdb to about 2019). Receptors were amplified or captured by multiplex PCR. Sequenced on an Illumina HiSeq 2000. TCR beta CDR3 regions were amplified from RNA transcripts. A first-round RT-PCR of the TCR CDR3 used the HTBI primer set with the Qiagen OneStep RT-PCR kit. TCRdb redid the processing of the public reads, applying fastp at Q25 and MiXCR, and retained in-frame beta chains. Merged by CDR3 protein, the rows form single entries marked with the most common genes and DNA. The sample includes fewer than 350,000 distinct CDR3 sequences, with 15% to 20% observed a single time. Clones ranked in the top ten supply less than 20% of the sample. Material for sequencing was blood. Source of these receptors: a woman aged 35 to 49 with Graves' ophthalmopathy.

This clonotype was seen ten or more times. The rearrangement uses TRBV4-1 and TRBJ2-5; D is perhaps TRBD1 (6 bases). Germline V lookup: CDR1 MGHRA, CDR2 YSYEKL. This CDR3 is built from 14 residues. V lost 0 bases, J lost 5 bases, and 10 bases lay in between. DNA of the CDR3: TGCGCCAGCAGCCAAGACGGGACACTGGAGACCCAGTACTTC. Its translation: CASSQDGTLETQYF.

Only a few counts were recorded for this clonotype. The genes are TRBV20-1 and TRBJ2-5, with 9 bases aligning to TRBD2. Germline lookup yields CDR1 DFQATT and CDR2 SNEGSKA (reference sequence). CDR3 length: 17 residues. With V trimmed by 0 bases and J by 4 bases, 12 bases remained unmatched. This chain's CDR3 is CSARERGSGRFTETQYF. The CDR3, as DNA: TGCAGTGCTAGAGAGAGGGGGAGCGGGAGGTTTACAGAGACCCAGTACTTC.

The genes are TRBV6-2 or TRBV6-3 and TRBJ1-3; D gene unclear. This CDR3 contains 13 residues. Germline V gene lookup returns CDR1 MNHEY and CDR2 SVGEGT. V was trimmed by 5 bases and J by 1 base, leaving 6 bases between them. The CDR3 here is CASSGASGNTIYF. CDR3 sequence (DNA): TGTGCCAGCAGTGGTGCTTCTGGAAACACCATATATTTT.

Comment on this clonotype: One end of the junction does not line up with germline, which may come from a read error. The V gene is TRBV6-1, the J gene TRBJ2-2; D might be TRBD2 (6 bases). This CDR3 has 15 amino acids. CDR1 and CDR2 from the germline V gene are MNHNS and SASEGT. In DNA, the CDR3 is TGTGCCAGCAGTGAACTAGTACTGAACACCGGGGGGCTGTTTTTT. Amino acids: CASSELVLNTGGLFF.

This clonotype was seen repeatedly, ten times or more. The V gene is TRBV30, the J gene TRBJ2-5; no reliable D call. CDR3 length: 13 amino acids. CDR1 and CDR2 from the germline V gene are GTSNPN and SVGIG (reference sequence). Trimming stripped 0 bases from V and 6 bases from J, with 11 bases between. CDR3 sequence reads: CAWSVTRTQTQYF. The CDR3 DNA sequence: TGTGCCTGGAGTGTAACCAGAACACAGACCCAGTACTTC.

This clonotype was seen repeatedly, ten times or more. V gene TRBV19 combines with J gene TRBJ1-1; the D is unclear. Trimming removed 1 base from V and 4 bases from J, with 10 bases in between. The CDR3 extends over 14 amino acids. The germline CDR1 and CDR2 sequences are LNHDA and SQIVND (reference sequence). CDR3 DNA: TGTGCCAGTAGTATAGGGTCAGGCCTCACTGAAGCTTTCTTT. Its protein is CASSIGSGLTEAFF.

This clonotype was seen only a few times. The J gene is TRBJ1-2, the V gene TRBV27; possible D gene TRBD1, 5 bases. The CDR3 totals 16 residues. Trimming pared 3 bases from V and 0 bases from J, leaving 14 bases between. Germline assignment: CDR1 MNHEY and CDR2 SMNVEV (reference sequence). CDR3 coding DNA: TGTGCCAGCAGTTTGGGGGTTGGGGGAGCTAACTATGGCTACACCTTC. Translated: CASSLGVGGANYGYTF.

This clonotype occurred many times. CDR3 amino acids: CASSSPTGYGYTF. The CDR3 region has the DNA TGTGCCAGCAGTTCTCCGACAGGGTACGGCTACACCTTC. This sequence joins TRBV28 and TRBJ1-2, with TRBD1 matching 7 bases. Germline trimming cut 4 bases from V and 8 bases from J; bases unmatched to any gene: 7. CDR3 length: 13 residues. Germline-derived CDR1 and CDR2 are MDHEN and SYDVKM.

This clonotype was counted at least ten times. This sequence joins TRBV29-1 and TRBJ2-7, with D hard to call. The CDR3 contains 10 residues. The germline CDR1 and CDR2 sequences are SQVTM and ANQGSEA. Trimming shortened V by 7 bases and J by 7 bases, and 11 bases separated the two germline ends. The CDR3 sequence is CSAWDGEQYF. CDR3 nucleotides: TGCAGCGCCTGGGATGGGGAGCAGTACTTC.

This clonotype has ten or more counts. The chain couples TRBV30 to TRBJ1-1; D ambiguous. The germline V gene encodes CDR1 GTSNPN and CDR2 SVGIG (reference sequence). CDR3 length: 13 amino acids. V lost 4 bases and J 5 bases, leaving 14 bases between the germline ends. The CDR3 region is CAWTRGKGTEAFF. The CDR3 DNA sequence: TGTGCCTGGACACGGGGAAAGGGTACTGAAGCTTTCTTT.

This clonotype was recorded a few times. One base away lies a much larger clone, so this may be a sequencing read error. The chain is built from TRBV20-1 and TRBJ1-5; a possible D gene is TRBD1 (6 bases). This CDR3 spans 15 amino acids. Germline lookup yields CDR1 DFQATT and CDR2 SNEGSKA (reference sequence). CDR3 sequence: CIATIQGVSNQPQHF. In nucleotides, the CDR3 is TGCATTGCTACCATACAGGGAGTGAGCAATCAGCCCCAGCATTTT.

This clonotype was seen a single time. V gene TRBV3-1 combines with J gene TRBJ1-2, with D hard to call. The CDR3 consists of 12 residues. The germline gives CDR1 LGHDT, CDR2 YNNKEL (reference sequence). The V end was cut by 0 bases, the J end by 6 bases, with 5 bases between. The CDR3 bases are TGTGCCAGCAGCCAAGAACAGAATGGCTACACCTTC. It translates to CASSQEQNGYTF.

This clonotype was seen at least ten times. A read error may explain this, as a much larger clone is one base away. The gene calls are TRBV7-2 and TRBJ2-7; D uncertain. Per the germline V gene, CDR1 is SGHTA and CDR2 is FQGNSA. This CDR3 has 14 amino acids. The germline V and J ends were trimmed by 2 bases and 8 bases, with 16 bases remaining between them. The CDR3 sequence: CASSLSTALYKQYF. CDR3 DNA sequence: TGTGCCAGCAGCTTAAGCACAGCCCTGTACAAGCAGTACTTC.

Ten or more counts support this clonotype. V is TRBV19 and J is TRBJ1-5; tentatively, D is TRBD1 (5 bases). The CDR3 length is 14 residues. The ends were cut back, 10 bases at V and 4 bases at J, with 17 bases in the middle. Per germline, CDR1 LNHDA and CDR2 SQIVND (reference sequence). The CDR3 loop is CATQLLGANQPQHF. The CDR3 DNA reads TGTGCCACCCAATTATTAGGGGCGAATCAGCCCCAGCATTTT.

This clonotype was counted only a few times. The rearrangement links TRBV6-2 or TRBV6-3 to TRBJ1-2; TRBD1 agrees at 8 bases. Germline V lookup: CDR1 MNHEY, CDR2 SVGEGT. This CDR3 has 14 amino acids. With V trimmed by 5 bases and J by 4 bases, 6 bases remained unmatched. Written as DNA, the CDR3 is TGTGCCAGCAGTGTCGGACAGGGAGTCTATGGCTACACCTTC. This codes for CASSVGQGVYGYTF.

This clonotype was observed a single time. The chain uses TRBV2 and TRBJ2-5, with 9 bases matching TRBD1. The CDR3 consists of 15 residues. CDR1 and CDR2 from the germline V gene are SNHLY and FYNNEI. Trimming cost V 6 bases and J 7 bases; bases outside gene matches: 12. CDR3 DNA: TGTGCCAGCAGCACCGGGACAGGGCCAATCGGGACCCAGTACTTC. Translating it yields CASSTGTGPIGTQYF. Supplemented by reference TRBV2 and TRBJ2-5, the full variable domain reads EPEVTQTPSHQVTQMGQEVILRCVPISNHLYFYWYRQILGQKVEFLVSFYNNEISEKSEIFDDQFSVERPDGSNFTLKIRSTKLEDSAMYFCASSTGTGPIGTQYFGPGTRLLVL.

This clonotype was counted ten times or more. CDR3 bases: TGTGCCAGCTCACCCCTACCTCGGCCGGACCAAGAGACCCAGTACTTC. Its translation: CASSPLPRPDQETQYF. The chain recombines TRBV18 with TRBJ2-5; D not resolved. The CDR3 totals 16 residues. The germline CDR1 and CDR2 sequences are KGHSH and LQKENI. V was cut by 3 bases and J by 0 bases, with 14 bases left in between.

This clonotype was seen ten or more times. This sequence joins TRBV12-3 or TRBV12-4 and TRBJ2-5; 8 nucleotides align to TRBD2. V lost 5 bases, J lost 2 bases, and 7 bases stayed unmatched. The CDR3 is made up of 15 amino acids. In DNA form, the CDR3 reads TGTGCCAGCAGTCTTGCGGGAGGCCTGCAAGAGACCCAGTACTTC. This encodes CASSLAGGLQETQYF.

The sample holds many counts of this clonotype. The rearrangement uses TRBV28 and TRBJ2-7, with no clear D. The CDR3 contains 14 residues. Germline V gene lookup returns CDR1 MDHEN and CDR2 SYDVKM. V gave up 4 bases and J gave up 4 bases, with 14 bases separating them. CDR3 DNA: TGTGCCAGCAGTTCCCCACCTCTTTCTTACGAGCAGTACTTC. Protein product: CASSSPPLSYEQYF.

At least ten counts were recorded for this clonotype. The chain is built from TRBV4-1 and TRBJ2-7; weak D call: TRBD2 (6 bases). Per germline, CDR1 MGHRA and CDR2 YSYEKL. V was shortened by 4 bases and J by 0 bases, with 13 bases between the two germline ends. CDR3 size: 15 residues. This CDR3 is CASSLWDLNSYEQYF. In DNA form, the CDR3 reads TGCGCCAGCAGCCTTTGGGACTTGAACTCCTACGAGCAGTACTTC.